This TCR beta chain derives from a study of CD8 T cells in Susac syndrome. Study in general: Among the Susac syndrome patients who underwent sequencing, about 6 had clinically active disease, while under 10 of them were in remission. The study, taken as a whole, reports: The Susac syndrome CD4+ T cell repertoires displayed no clonal expansion.

A word on this clonotype: Its antigen is unidentified.

Random-hexamer reverse transcription was applied to roughly 0.5 to 1 ug RNA. MiXCR, applied by TCRdb to the immunoSEQ multiplex PCR reads, yields one record per CDR3 protein. The top ten clones hold around 0.15% of a sample with about 210,000 distinct CDR3 sequences, 94% of them seen once. The V end was cut by 0 bases, the J end by 6 bases, with 12 bases between. The CDR3 length is 13 residues. Per germline, CDR1 DFQATT and CDR2 SNEGSKA (reference sequence). This sequence joins TRBV20-1 and TRBJ2-7, with no clear D. This sequence originates from a human donor with Susac syndrome. The sequenced sample was CD4+ T cells from PBMCs. The DNA of the CDR3 is TGCAGTGCTAGAGATTTCGGAAGGGCCGAGCAGTACTTC. Translated: CSARDFGRAEQYF.